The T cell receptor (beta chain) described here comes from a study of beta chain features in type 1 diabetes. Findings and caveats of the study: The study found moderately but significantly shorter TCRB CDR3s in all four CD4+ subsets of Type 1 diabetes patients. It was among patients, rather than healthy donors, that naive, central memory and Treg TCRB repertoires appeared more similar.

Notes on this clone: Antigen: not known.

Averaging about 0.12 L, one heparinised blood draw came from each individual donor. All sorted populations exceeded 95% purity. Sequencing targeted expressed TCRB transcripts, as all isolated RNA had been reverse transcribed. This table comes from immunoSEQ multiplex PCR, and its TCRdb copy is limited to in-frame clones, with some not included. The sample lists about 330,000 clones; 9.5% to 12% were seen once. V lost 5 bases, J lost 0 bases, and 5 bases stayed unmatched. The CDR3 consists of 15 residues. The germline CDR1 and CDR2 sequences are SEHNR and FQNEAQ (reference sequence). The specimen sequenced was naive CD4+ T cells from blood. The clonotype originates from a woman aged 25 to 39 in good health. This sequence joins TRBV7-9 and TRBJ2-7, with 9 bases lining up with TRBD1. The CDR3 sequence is CASSRGQGPSYEQYF. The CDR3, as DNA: TGTGCCAGCAGCCGAGGACAGGGGCCCTCCTACGAGCAGTACTTC.